Below are 2 T cell receptor beta chains sequenced from a single sample in a study of T cell repertoires in cytomegalovirus infection. TCRdb recomputed calls from the reads with MiXCR, one row per CDR3 protein. Among roughly 500,000 distinct CDR3 sequences, roughly 12% were seen once, and the ten largest hold roughly 10%. Specimen: PBMCs. Receptors originate from a human donor in good health (CMV status not recorded). Some clones in this sample may be carry-over from other donors' samples.

This clonotype was detected a few times. The rearrangement joins TRBV6-2 or TRBV6-3 to TRBJ2-7, with 8 bases identical to TRBD2. V lost 6 bases, J lost 6 bases, and 13 bases stayed unmatched. This CDR3 spans 15 amino acids. CDR1 and CDR2 (germline): MNHEY, SVGEGT. As DNA, the CDR3 is TGTGCCAGCAGAACCCTAGTGAGCGGGAGTGCCGAGCAGTACTTC. Translated, it gives CASRTLVSGSAEQYF.

This clonotype was observed at least ten times. The chain employs TRBV10-3 and TRBJ1-2; D possibly corresponds to TRBD1 (6 bases). The CDR3 length is 13 residues. Per the germline V gene, CDR1 is ENHRY and CDR2 is SYGVKD. Written as DNA, the CDR3 is TGTGTCACCACGGGGGAGGGGACAAGTGGCTACACCTTC. Protein sequence: CVTTGEGTSGYTF.